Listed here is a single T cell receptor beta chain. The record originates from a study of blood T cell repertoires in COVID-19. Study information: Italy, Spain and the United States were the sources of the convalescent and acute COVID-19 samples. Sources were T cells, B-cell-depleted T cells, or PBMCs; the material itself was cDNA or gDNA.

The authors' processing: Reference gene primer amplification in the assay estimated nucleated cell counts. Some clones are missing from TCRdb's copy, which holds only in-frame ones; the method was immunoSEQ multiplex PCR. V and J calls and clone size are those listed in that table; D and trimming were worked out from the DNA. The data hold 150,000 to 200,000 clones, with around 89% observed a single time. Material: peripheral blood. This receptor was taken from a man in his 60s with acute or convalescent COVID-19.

DNA for the CDR3: TGTGCCAGCAGCTTAACGGGCAGGGTATACGATCAGCCCCAGCATTTT. This gives the protein CASSLTGRVYDQPQHF. The chain combines TRBV7-8 with TRBJ1-5; a weak D match, TRBD1 (5 bases). V was shortened by 2 bases and J by 5 bases, with 16 bases between the two germline ends. Germline loops: CDR1 SGHVS, CDR2 FQNEAQ. The CDR3 totals 16 residues.